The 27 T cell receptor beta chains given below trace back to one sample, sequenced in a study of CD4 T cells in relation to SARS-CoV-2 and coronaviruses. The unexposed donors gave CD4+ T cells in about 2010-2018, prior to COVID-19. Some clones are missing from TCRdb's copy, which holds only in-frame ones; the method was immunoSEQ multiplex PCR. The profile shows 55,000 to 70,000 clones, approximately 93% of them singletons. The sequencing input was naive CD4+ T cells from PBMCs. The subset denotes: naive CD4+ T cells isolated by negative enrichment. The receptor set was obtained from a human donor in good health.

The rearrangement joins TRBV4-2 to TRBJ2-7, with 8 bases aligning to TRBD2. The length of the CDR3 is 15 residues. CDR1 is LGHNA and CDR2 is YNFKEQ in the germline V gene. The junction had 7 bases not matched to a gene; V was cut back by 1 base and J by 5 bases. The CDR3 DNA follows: TGTGCCAGCAGCCAAGTGGATAGCGGGAAGGACGAGCAGTACTTC. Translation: CASSQVDSGKDEQYF.

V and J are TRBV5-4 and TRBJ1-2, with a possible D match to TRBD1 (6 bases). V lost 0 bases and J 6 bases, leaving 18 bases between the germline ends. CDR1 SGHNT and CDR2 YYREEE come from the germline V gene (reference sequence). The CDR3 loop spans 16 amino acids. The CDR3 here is CASSLGGGRARHGYTF. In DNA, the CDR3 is TGTGCCAGCAGCTTGGGGGGGGGCAGGGCCCGCCATGGCTACACCTTC.

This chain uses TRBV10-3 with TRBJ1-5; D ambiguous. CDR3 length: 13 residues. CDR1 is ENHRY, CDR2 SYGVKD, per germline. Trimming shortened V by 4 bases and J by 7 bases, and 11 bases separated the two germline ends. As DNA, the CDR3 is TGTGCCATCAGTGGGAGGGCTCTGCAGCCCCAGCATTTT. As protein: CAISGRALQPQHF.

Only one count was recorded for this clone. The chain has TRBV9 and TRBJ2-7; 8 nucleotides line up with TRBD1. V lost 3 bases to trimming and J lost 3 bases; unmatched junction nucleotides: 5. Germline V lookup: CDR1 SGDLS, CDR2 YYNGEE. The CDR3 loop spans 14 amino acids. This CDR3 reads CASSATTGVYEQYF. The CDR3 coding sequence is TGTGCCAGCAGCGCCACGACAGGGGTCTACGAGCAGTACTTC.

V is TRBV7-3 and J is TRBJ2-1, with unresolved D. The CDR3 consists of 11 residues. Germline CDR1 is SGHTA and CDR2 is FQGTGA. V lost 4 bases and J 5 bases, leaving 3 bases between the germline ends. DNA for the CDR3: TGTGCCAGCAGCTCGGACAATGAGCAGTTCTTC. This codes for CASSSDNEQFF.

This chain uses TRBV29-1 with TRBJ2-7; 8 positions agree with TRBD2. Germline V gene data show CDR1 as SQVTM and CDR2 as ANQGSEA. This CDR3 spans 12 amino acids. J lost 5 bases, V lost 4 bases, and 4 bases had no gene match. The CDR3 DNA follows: TGCAGCGTTGGGCGGGAGGCTAACGAGCAGTACTTC. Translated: CSVGREANEQYF.

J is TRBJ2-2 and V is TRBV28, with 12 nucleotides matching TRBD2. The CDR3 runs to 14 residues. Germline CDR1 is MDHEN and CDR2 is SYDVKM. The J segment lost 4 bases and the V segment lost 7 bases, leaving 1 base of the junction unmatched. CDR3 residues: CASKTSGSTGELFF. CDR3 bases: TGTGCCAGCAAGACTAGCGGGAGCACCGGGGAGCTGTTTTTT.

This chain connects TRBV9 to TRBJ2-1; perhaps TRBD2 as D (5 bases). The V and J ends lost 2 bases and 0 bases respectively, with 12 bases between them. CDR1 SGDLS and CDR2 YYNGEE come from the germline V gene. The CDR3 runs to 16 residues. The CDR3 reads CASSVEPGSSYNEQFF. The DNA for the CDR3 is TGTGCCAGCAGCGTCGAGCCGGGGAGCTCCTACAATGAGCAGTTCTTC.

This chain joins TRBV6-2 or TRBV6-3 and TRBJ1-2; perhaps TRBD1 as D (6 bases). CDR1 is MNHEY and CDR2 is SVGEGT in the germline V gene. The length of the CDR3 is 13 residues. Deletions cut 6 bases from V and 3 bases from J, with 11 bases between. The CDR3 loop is CASSTDSYYGYTF. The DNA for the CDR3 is TGTGCCAGCAGCACGGACAGTTACTATGGCTACACCTTC.

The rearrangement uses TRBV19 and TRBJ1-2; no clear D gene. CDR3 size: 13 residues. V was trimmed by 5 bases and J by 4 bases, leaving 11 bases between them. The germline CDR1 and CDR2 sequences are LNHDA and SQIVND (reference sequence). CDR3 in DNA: TGTGCCAGTAGTGAAGTCTGGTCCTATGGCTACACCTTC. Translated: CASSEVWSYGYTF.

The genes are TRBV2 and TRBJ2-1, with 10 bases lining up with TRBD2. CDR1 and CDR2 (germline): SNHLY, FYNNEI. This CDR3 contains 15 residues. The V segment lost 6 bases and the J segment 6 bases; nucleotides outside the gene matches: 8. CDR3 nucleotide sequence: TGTGCCAGCAGCGCGAGCGGGGGGGCGTTCAATGAGCAGTTCTTC. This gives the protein CASSASGGAFNEQFF.

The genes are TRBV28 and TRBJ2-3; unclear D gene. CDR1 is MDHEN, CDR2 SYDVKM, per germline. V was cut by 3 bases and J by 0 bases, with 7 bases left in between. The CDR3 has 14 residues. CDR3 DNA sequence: TGTGCCAGCAGTTTCCTGGGCAGCACAGATACGCAGTATTTT. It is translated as CASSFLGSTDTQYF.

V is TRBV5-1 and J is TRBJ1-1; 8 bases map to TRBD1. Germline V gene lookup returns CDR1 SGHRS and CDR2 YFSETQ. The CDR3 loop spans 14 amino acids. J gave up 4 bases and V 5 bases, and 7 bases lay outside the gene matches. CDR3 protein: CASSPGGAGTEAFF. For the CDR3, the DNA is TGCGCCAGCAGTCCAGGGGGCGCGGGCACTGAAGCTTTCTTT.

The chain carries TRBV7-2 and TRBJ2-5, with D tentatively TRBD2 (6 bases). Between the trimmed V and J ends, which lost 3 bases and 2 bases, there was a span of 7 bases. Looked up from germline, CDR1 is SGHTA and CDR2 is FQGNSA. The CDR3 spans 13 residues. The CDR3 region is CASSFSGQETQYF. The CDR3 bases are TGTGCCAGCAGCTTTAGCGGACAAGAGACCCAGTACTTC.

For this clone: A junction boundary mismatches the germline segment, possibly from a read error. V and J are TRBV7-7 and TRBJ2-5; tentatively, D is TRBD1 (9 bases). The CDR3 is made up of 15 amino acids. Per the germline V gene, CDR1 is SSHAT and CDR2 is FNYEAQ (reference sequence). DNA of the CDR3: TGTGCTAGCAGCTCCGGGACAGGGACGGGGGGGCCCCAGTACTTC. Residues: CASSSGTGTGGPQYF.

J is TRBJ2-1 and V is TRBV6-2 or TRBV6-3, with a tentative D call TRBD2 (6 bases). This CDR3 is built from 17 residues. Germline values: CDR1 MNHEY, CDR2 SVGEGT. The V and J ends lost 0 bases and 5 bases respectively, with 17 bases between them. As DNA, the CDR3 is TGTGCCAGCAGTTACTCACCCAGAGGCGGGATCAACAATGAGCAGTTCTTC. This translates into CASSYSPRGGINNEQFF.

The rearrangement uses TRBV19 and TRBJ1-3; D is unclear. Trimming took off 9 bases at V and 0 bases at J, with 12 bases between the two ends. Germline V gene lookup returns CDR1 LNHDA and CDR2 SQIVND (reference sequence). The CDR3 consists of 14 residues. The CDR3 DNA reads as TGTGCCAGCAGGACTACCGGCTCTGGAAACACCATATATTTT. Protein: CASRTTGSGNTIYF.

The CDR3 sequence is CASSAALAGTSGLSEQFF. For the CDR3, the DNA is TGTGCCAGCAGCGCCGCTCTGGCCGGGACTAGCGGGCTGTCTGAGCAGTTCTTC. The V gene is TRBV9, the J gene TRBJ2-1, with 12 positions matching TRBD2. Per the germline V gene, CDR1 is SGDLS and CDR2 is YYNGEE. The CDR3 consists of 18 residues. With V trimmed by 3 bases and J by 9 bases, 16 bases remained unmatched.

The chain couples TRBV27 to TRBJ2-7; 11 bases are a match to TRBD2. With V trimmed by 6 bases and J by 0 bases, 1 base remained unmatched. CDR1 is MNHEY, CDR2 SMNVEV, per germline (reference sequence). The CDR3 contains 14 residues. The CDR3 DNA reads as TGTGCCAGCAGAGGACTAGCGGGCTCCTACGAGCAGTACTTC. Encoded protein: CASRGLAGSYEQYF.

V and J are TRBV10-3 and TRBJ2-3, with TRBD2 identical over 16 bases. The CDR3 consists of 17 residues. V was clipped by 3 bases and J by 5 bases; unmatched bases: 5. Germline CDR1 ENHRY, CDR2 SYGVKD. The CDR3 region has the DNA TGTGCCATCAGTGAAGGGGGGACTAGCGGGGGGGAAGATACGCAGTATTTT. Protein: CAISEGGTSGGEDTQYF.

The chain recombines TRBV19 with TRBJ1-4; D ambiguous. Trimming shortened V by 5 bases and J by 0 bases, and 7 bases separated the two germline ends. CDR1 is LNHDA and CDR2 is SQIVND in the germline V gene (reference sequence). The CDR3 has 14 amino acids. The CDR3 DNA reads TGTGCCAGTAGTGGCAACCCAACTAATGAAAAACTGTTTTTT. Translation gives CASSGNPTNEKLFF.

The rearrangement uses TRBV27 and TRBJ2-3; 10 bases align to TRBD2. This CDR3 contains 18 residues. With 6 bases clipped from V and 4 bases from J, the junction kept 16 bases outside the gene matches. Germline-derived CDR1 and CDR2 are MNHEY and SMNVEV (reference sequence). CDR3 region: CASSRRPSGGGDSDTQYF. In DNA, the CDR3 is TGTGCCAGCAGCCGACGCCCTAGCGGGGGCGGTGATTCAGATACGCAGTATTTT.

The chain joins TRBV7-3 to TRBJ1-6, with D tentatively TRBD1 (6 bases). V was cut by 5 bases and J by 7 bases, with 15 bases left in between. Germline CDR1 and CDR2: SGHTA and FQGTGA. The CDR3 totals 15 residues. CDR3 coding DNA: TGTGCCAGCAGCCCTGGGGGGGGGCAGAATTCACCCCTCCACTTT. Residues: CASSPGGGQNSPLHF.

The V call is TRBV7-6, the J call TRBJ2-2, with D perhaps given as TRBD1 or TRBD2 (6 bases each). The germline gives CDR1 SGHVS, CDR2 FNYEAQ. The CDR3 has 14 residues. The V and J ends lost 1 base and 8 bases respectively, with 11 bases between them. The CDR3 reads CASSLDGGTGELFF. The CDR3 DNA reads TGTGCCAGCAGCTTAGATGGGGGGACAGGGGAGCTGTTTTTT.

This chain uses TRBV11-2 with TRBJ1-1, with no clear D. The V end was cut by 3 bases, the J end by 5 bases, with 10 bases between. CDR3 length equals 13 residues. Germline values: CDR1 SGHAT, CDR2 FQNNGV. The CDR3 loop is CASSFTGDTEAFF. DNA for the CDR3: TGTGCCAGCAGCTTTACCGGGGATACTGAAGCTTTCTTT.

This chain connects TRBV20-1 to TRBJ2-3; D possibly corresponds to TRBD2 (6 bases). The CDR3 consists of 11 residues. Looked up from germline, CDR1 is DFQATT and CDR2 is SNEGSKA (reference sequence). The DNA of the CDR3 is TGCGGGACTGCCCGCACAGATACGCAGTATTTT. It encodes CGTARTDTQYF.

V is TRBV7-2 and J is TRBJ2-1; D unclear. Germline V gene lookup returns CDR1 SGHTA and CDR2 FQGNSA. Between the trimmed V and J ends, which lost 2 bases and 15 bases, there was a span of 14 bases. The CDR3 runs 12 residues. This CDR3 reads CASSLYSQVPFF. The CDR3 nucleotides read TGTGCCAGCAGCTTATACTCCCAAGTTCCGTTCTTC.